This passage covers 8 T cell receptor beta chains from one sample sequenced in a study of blood T cell repertoires in COVID-19. Clones were sequenced by immunoSEQ multiplex PCR, and TCRdb holds only the in-frame ones, with some missing. The table lists about 140,000 clones, 88% of them singletons. Sequenced material: peripheral blood. These receptors came from a man aged 45-65 years with active or convalescent COVID-19.

The chain is built from TRBV19 and TRBJ1-5; D is uncertain. The germline V and J ends were trimmed by 8 bases and 3 bases, with 14 bases remaining between them. In germline, CDR1 is LNHDA, CDR2 SQIVND (reference sequence). This CDR3 is 14 amino acids long. CDR3 region: CASRARETNQPQHF. CDR3 in DNA: TGTGCCAGTCGAGCTCGGGAAACCAATCAGCCCCAGCATTTT. The variable domain in full, completed from reference TRBV19 and TRBJ1-5, reads DGGITQSPKYLFRKEGQNVTLSCEQNLNHDAMYWYRQDPGQGLRLIYYSQIVNDFQKGDIAEGYSVSREKKESFPLTVTSAQKNPTAFYLCASRARETNQPQHFGDGTRLSIL.

The chain links TRBV29-1 to TRBJ1-2; D may be TRBD1 (5 bases). Trimming pared 7 bases from V and 7 bases from J, leaving 13 bases between. The CDR3 runs 11 residues. Germline loops: CDR1 SQVTM, CDR2 ANQGSEA. CDR3 amino acids: CSAIGEGGYTF. The DNA for the CDR3 is TGCAGCGCGATAGGGGAAGGTGGCTACACCTTC.

The chain joins TRBV7-9 to TRBJ2-2; 8 bases match TRBD2. CDR1 is SEHNR, CDR2 FQNEAQ, per germline (reference sequence). V was clipped by 5 bases and J by 4 bases; unmatched bases: 12. The CDR3 sequence is 17 residues long. CDR3 bases: TGTGCCAGCAGCCCGGGGGGGGCTAGCGCGGCCACCGGGGAGCTGTTTTTT. Residues: CASSPGGASAATGELFF.

The chain uses TRBV2 and TRBJ1-5; possibly TRBD1 for D (6 bases). Germline V gene data show CDR1 as SNHLY and CDR2 as FYNNEI. The V and J ends lost 4 bases and 1 base respectively, with 11 bases between them. The CDR3 totals 15 residues. CDR3 residues: CASSGGGPSNQPQHF. For the CDR3, the DNA is TGTGCCAGCAGTGGGGGGGGGCCAAGCAATCAGCCCCAGCATTTT.

V usage is TRBV6-4 and J usage is TRBJ1-2; the D is unclear. Germline CDR1 is MRHNA and CDR2 is SNTAGT. Trimming cost V 5 bases and J 2 bases, with 9 bases left between them. CDR3 length: 13 residues. CDR3 region: CASSNRSNYGYTF. In DNA form, the CDR3 reads TGTGCCAGCAGTAACAGATCCAACTATGGCTACACCTTC.

This clone was found once. V and J are TRBV27 and TRBJ2-7; TRBD2 aligns across 7 bases. J lost 4 bases, V lost 2 bases, and 14 bases had no gene match. Germline V gene lookup returns CDR1 MNHEY and CDR2 SMNVEV (reference sequence). This CDR3 has 17 residues. CDR3 loop: CASSLTLGGGKLYEQYF. The CDR3 DNA is TGTGCCAGCAGTTTAACGCTGGGGGGGGGAAAATTATACGAGCAGTACTTC.

This chain's CDR3 is CASSQSTDTQYF. The CDR3, as DNA: TGTGCCAGTAGCCAAAGCACAGATACGCAGTATTTT. The gene calls are TRBV19 and TRBJ2-3; no clear D. The CDR3 extends over 12 amino acids. Per germline, CDR1 LNHDA and CDR2 SQIVND (reference sequence). The V gene lost 6 bases and the J gene lost 0 bases, with 4 bases spanning the gap.

V is TRBV5-1 and J is TRBJ2-1; TRBD1 is a possible D gene (6 bases). Germline V gene lookup returns CDR1 SGHRS and CDR2 YFSETQ. Deletions cut 4 bases from V and 4 bases from J, with 15 bases between. The CDR3 totals 15 residues. CDR3 protein: CASSGPDRAYNEQFF. The CDR3 DNA follows: TGCGCCAGCAGCGGTCCGGACAGAGCGTACAATGAGCAGTTCTTC.